This T cell receptor beta chain was captured in a study of shared clonotypes between healthy human individuals. On the study more broadly: The people who gave samples were a couple of women and a few men aged 18 to 49. General study points: Measured sharing among donors was expected to vary with sequencing depth. Lower generation probabilities were found for non-shared clonotypes than for those shared by all four donors.

The CDR3 has 15 amino acids. V was shortened by 2 bases and J by 6 bases, with 14 bases between the two germline ends. Germline V gene lookup returns CDR1 SGHVS and CDR2 FQNEAQ. The naive CD8 population came from CD45RO-negative cells selected for CCR7, without terminally differentiated effector memory CD45RA+ cells. Details on this clone: What it binds is unknown.

Sequenced by immunoSEQ multiplex PCR; TCRdb stores in-frame clones only, minus some. The sample holds millions of clones, just over 90% seen once. This receptor was identified in a man younger than 35 in good health. Some clones in this sample may be carry-over from other donors' samples. V and J are TRBV7-8 and TRBJ2-1; no reliable D call. Specimen: naive CD8+ T cells from PBMCs. The CDR3 DNA reads TGTGCCAGCAGCTTATCCCGGGTAAACAGCAATGAGCAGTTCTTC. This gives the protein CASSLSRVNSNEQFF.